This record covers a single TCR beta chain. Its specificity is not known. The data belong to a study of cytomegalovirus exposure and HLA in healthy donors. Points from the study as a whole: In a later analysis, V- and J-gene trimming of beta chains associated with a DCLRE1C missense variant, replicated independently. With further analysis later on, most CMV-associated TCR beta chains appeared HLA-restricted. Compared with the roughly 700-donor mean, an Asian-associated ancestry cluster reportedly had fewer N-insertions, according to a later analysis.

There were likely unrecorded immune exposures, though donors were nominally healthy when sampled. The PCR employed 60 Vbeta primers together with 13 Jbeta primers. Sequencing used immunoSEQ multiplex PCR; TCRdb keeps in-frame clones, though not all of them. The sample shows about 190,000 clones, roughly 80% of them seen only once. Input material: PBMCs. This TCR was recovered from a woman younger than 30 in good health and CMV-seronegative.

The CDR3, as DNA: TGTGCCAGCAGTGAAAGGACAGAGAACACCGGGGAGCTGTTTTTT. This translates into CASSERTENTGELFF. The chain employs TRBV2 and TRBJ2-2; the D gene is possibly TRBD1 (6 bases). CDR1 is SNHLY and CDR2 is FYNNEI in the germline V gene. CDR3 size: 15 residues. Trimming took 2 bases from V and 1 from J, leaving 8 bases between them.